A single sample gave rise to the 14 T cell receptor beta chains below, sequenced in a study of read filtering for tumor transcriptome and immune sequencing. The library was built from roughly 400 ng RNA with molecular barcoded adaptors for alpha/delta and beta/gamma chains. A single record per CDR3 protein comes from TCRdb applying MiXCR to the reads. The data show 130,000 or so distinct CDR3 sequences, with around 14% seen just once and 8% to 9% held by the top ten. The sample taken for sequencing was a population of CD138-negative cells sorted from bone marrow. The receptors were sampled from a donor at least 40 years old with multiple myeloma.

This sequence joins TRBV7-9 and TRBJ2-1; the match to TRBD2 covers 9 bases. V dropped 4 bases and J dropped 7; count of bases not matched to a gene: 14. The CDR3 loop spans 17 amino acids. Germline V gives CDR1 SEHNR, CDR2 FQNEAQ (reference sequence). Here the CDR3 reads CASSSLGRGRASNEQFF. In DNA, the CDR3 is TGTGCCAGCAGCTCCCTGGGGCGCGGGAGGGCCTCGAATGAGCAGTTCTTC. Using reference TRBV7-9 and TRBJ2-1 for the parts outside the CDR3, the full variable domain is DTGVSQNPRHKITKRGQNVTFRCDPISEHNRLYWYRQTLGQGPEFLTYFQNEAQLEKSRLLSDRFSAERPKGSFSTLEIQRTEQGDSAMYLCASSSLGRGRASNEQFFGPGTRLTVL.

This chain joins TRBV29-1 and TRBJ2-1; D is uncertain. This CDR3 is built from 15 residues. Trimming stripped 3 bases from V and 0 bases from J, with 12 bases between. Germline-derived CDR1 and CDR2 are SQVTM and ANQGSEA. The CDR3 bases are TGCAGCGTTGACTTTGCGGCGAACTCCTACAATGAGCAGTTCTTC. The encoded protein is CSVDFAANSYNEQFF.

This clonotype has a count of ten or more. The genes are TRBV2 and TRBJ2-1, with 7 bases fitting TRBD2. Germline V gene lookup returns CDR1 SNHLY and CDR2 FYNNEI. This CDR3 is 16 amino acids long. The ends lost 1 base at V and 6 bases at J; junction bases unmatched: 9. CDR3 protein: CASSEVGAPGGNEQFF. As DNA, the CDR3 is TGTGCCAGCAGTGAAGTTGGTGCCCCGGGGGGCAATGAGCAGTTCTTC.

This clonotype was found many times. The gene calls are TRBV5-8 and TRBJ1-1; D remains ambiguous. Germline V gene sequence: CDR1 SGHTS, CDR2 YDEGEE. The CDR3 extends over 15 amino acids. V shed 1 base and J shed 1 base, with 11 bases lying between them. The CDR3 loop reads CASSLQVLTNTEAFF. CDR3 nucleotide sequence: TGTGCCAGCAGCTTGCAGGTCCTGACGAACACTGAAGCTTTCTTT. Full variable domain (outside the CDR3, taken from reference TRBV5-8 and TRBJ1-1): EAGVTQSPTHLIKTRGQQATLRCSPISGHTSVYWYQQALGLGLQFLLWYDEGEERNRGNFPPRFSGRQFPNYSSELNVNALELEDSALYLCASSLQVLTNTEAFFGQGTRLTVV.

This clonotype has just one count. The rearrangement links TRBV12-3 or TRBV12-4 to TRBJ2-1, with 8 bases matching TRBD1. This CDR3 spans 14 amino acids. V shed 6 bases and J 5 bases; nucleotides not matched to a gene: 6. The CDR3 sequence: CASSWTGLNNEQFF. CDR3 in DNA: TGTGCCAGCAGCTGGACAGGGCTAAACAATGAGCAGTTCTTC.

This clonotype was seen at least ten times. The V and J genes are TRBV28 and TRBJ2-3; D call uncertain. Trimming removed 6 bases from V and 9 bases from J, with 16 bases in between. This CDR3 contains 13 residues. Germline values: CDR1 MDHEN, CDR2 SYDVKM. DNA for the CDR3: TGTGCCAGCAGCGGGCAACGCGCCGAGACGCAGTATTTT. This sequence encodes CASSGQRAETQYF.

On this clonotype itself: The CDR3 ends on some other residue instead of the conserved phenylalanine or tryptophan, so this is likely a read error. J is TRBJ2-1 and V is TRBV5-1; 8 nucleotides align to TRBD2. The CDR3 contains 17 residues. The V gene's germline CDR1 is SGHRS and CDR2 YFSETQ. CDR3 DNA: TGCGCCAGCAGCTTCGCAAGTGGACTAGCTTCCTGCAATGAGCAGTTCTCC. Its protein is CASSFASGLASCNEQFS.

About this clonotype: Possible read error: a much larger clone is one base away. The chain uses TRBV20-1 and TRBJ2-3; 12 bases line up with TRBD2. CDR1 and CDR2 from the germline V gene are DFQATT and SNEGSKA (reference sequence). The CDR3 is 15 residues long. In nucleotides, the CDR3 is TGCAGTGCTAAAGGGACTAGCGGGTTTCAAGATACGCTGTATTTT. Its translation: CSAKGTSGFQDTLYF.

This clonotype was found many times. This rearrangement joins TRBV2 to TRBJ1-5, with D perhaps TRBD1 (5 bases). Germline lookup yields CDR1 SNHLY and CDR2 FYNNEI. CDR3 length: 12 residues. V was clipped by 8 bases and J by 3 bases, with 8 bases between them. The CDR3 nucleotides are TGTGCCAGCGGGGGGGTCAATCAGCCCCAGCATTTT. It encodes CASGGVNQPQHF. The variable domain in full, completed from reference TRBV2 and TRBJ1-5, reads EPEVTQTPSHQVTQMGQEVILRCVPISNHLYFYWYRQILGQKVEFLVSFYNNEISEKSEIFDDQFSVERPDGSNFTLKIRSTKLEDSAMYFCASGGVNQPQHFGDGTRLSIL.

V gene TRBV7-8 combines with J gene TRBJ2-7; D unclear. Germline V lookup: CDR1 SGHVS, CDR2 FQNEAQ. V lost 3 bases to trimming and J lost 0 bases, with 15 bases between them. The CDR3 consists of 16 residues. The chain's CDR3 is CASSFDRPAPSYEQYF. As DNA, the CDR3 is TGTGCCAGCAGCTTCGATAGGCCGGCCCCCTCCTACGAGCAGTACTTC.

There are many counts of this clonotype. The CDR3 loop is CSAREWQGRGYTF. As DNA, the CDR3 is TGCAGTGCTAGAGAATGGCAGGGAAGGGGCTACACCTTC. The rearrangement joins TRBV20-1 to TRBJ1-2; possibly TRBD1 for D (5 bases). Trimming took 0 bases from V and 8 from J, leaving 13 bases between them. Germline V gives CDR1 DFQATT, CDR2 SNEGSKA (reference sequence). The CDR3 totals 13 residues.

There are many counts of this clonotype. The chain uses TRBV6-2 or TRBV6-3 and TRBJ2-1; 10 bases agree with TRBD2. Trimming removed 2 bases from V and 5 bases from J; junction bases left unmatched: 3. This CDR3 spans 15 amino acids. Germline values: CDR1 MNHEY, CDR2 SVGEGT. The CDR3 nucleotides read TGTGCCAGCAGTTACCTAGCGGGAGTTGACAATGAGCAGTTCTTC. Translating it yields CASSYLAGVDNEQFF.

The chain joins TRBV6-2 or TRBV6-3 to TRBJ2-5; D remains ambiguous. Trimming removed 5 bases from V and 2 bases from J, with 9 bases in between. CDR1 is MNHEY, CDR2 SVGEGT, per germline. The CDR3 totals 13 residues. The CDR3 loop reads CASSTSTQETQYF. The DNA of the CDR3 is TGTGCCAGCAGTACCTCGACACAAGAGACCCAGTACTTC.

This clonotype was picked up many times. The chain uses TRBV2 and TRBJ2-1; 7 nucleotides align to TRBD1. Trimming removed 7 bases from V and 7 bases from J; junction bases left unmatched: 10. The CDR3 contains 14 residues. Germline V gives CDR1 SNHLY, CDR2 FYNNEI. CDR3 region: CASIWDRSDNEQFF. Here the CDR3 DNA reads TGTGCCAGCATCTGGGACAGATCGGATAATGAGCAGTTCTTC.